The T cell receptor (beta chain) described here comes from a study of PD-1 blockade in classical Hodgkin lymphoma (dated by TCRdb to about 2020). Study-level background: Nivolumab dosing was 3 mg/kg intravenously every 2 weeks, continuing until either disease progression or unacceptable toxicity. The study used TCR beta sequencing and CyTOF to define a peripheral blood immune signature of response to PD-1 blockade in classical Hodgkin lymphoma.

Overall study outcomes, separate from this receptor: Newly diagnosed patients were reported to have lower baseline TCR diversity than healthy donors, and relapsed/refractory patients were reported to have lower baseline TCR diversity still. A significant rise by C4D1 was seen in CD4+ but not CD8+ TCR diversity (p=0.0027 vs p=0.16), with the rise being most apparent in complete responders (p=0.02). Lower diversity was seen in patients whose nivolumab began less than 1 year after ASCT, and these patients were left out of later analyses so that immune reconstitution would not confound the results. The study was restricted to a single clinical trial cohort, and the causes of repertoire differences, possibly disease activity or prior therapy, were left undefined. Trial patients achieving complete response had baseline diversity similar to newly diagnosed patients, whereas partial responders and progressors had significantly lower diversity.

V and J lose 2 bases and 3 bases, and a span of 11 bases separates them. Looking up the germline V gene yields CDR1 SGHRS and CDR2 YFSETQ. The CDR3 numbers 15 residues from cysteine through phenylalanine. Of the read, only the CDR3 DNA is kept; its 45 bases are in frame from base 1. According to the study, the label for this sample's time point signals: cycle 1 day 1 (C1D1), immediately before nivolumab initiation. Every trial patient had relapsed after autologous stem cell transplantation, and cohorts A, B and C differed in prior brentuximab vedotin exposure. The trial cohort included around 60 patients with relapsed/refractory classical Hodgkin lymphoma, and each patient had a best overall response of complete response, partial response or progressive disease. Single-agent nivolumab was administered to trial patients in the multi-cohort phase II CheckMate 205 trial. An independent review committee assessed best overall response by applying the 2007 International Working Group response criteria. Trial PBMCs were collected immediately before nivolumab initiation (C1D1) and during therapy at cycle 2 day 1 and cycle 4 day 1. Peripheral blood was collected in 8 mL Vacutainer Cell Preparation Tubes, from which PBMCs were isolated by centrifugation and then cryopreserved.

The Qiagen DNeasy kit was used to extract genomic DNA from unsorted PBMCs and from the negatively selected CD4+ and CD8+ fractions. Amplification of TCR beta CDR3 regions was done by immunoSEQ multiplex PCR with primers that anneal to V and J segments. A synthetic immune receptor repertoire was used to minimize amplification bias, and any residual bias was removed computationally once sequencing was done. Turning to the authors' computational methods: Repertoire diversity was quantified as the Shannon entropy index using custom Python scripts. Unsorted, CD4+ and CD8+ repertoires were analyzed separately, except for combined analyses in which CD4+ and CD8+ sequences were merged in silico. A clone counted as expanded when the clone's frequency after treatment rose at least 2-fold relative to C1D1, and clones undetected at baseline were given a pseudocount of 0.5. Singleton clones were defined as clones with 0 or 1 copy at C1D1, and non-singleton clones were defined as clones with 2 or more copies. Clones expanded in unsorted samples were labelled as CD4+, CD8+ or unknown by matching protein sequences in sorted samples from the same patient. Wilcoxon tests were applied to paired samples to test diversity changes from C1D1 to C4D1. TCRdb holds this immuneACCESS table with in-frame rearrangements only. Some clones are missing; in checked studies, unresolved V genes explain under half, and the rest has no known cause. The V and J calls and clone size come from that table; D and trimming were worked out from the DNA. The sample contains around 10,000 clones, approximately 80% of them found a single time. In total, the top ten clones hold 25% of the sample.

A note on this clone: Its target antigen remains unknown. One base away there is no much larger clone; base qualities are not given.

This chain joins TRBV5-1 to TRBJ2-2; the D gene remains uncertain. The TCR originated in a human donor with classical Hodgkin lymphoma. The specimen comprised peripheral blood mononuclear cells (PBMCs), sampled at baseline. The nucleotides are TGCGCCAGCAGCTTAGTCCAGTCATACACCGGGGAGCTGTTTTTT. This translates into CASSLVQSYTGELFF.